This TCR beta chain was sequenced for a study of T cell responses to AZD1222 COVID-19 vaccine. Study-wide results and caveats: Repertoires in all cases were sampled only once the peak T cell response had passed.

Worth noting for this clone: Its antigen remains unidentified.

Method: immunoSEQ multiplex PCR; TCRdb's copy keeps in-frame clones and lacks some. The table lists 120,000 or so clones, approximately 92% of them singletons. Germline values: CDR1 SQVTM, CDR2 ANQGSEA. The CDR3 is 15 amino acids. The ends were cut back, 4 bases at V and 0 bases at J, with 15 bases in the middle. The clonotype originates from an adult in good health. The material sequenced was peripheral blood, taken on day 0 of AZD1222 vaccination. This chain connects TRBV29-1 to TRBJ2-5; maybe TRBD1 (6 bases). CDR3 in DNA: TGCAGCGTTGTAGGGGACACAACGTACCAAGAGACCCAGTACTTC. It is translated as CSVVGDTTYQETQYF.